This TCR beta chain was sequenced during a study of response to subunit inactivated influenza vaccine. The CDR3 extends over 15 amino acids. Unmatched junction bases numbered 3, after V lost 0 bases and J lost 2 bases. Per the germline V gene, CDR1 is SGHDT and CDR2 is YYEEEE. This clonotype was counted ten times or more. Using its own MiXCR run on the RT-PCR reads, TCRdb lists one record per CDR3 protein. This sample has 500,000 to 600,000 distinct CDR3 sequences; around 11% occur once, and the top ten carry approximately 10%. These data were likewise used in another study, on T cells expressing NK-cell markers. In that study: For TCR beta, cDNA was produced by 5'RACE template switching with UMIs. Among CD8+ T cells from 5 to 7 donors, dominant NKG2C+ clonotypes accounted for about 1.0-7.0%.

This receptor was identified in a man in his forties or fifties who received an inactivated influenza vaccine. The specimen was PBMCs from blood, collected on the day of vaccination. The chain couples TRBV5-6 to TRBJ2-7, with 9 bases lining up with TRBD1. CDR3 protein: CASSLGQGVTYEQYF. For the CDR3, the DNA is TGTGCCAGCAGCTTGGGACAGGGGGTTACCTACGAGCAGTACTTC.